These T cell receptor beta chains were read from a single sample in a study of CD8 T cells in Susac syndrome. TCRdb analysed the immunoSEQ multiplex PCR reads with MiXCR anew, one entry per CDR3 protein. This sample has around 180,000 distinct CDR3 sequences, with 94% found just once. Sequencing was done on a sample of CD4+ T cells from PBMCs. Every receptor here comes from a human donor with Susac syndrome. Both conserved end residues are part of each CDR3. A D gene is named only where the DNA matches it firmly. Not every row has a clone size; where given, it reads once, few, many or a size class.

v_gene	len	d_gene	abundance	j_gene	CDR3aa	CDR3nt
TRBV29-1	14	TRBD1	NA	TRBJ1-1	CSAHRGGSNTEAFF	TGCAGCGCCCACAGGGGGGGGTCTAACACTGAAGCTTTCTTT
TRBV25-1	14	NA	NA	TRBJ2-7	CASSPGTQTYEQYF	TGTGCCAGCAGTCCCGGAACCCAGACCTACGAGCAGTACTTC
TRBV4-3	17	NA	NA	TRBJ1-5	CASSQGIWTEDYQPQHF	TGCGCCAGCAGCCAAGGGATCTGGACAGAGGATTATCAGCCCCAGCATTTT
TRBV29-1	15	TRBD2	NA	TRBJ2-2	CSVVPSGGNTGELFF	TGCAGCGTTGTGCCTAGCGGGGGGAACACCGGGGAGCTGTTTTTT
TRBV6-2/TRBV6-3	14	NA	NA	TRBJ2-5	CASRTAPYQETQYF	TGTGCCAGCAGAACAGCGCCGTACCAAGAGACCCAGTACTTC
TRBV4-1	13	TRBD1	NA	TRBJ1-2	CASSQNRGLGYTF	TGCGCCAGCAGCCAAAACAGGGGCCTTGGCTACACCTTC
TRBV7-2	13	NA	NA	TRBJ2-5	CASSPRVLKTQYF	TGTGCCAGCAGCCCGAGGGTTTTGAAGACCCAGTACTTC
TRBV20-1	14	NA	NA	TRBJ2-7	CSARDRRHRYEQYF	TGCAGTGCTAGAGATAGGCGCCACCGGTACGAGCAGTACTTC
TRBV12-3/TRBV12-4	13	NA	NA	TRBJ1-2	CASSLWEHYGYTF	TGTGCCAGCAGCCTCTGGGAACACTATGGCTACACCTTC
TRBV29-1	13	NA	NA	TRBJ2-6	CSVARTGANVLTF	TGCAGCGTTGCAAGAACTGGGGCCAACGTCCTGACTTTC
TRBV4-3	16	NA	once	TRBJ1-5	CASSRTYGVGDQPQHF	TGCGCCAGCAGCCGAACTTACGGGGTAGGCGATCAGCCCCAGCATTTT
TRBV20-1	15	NA	NA	TRBJ2-5	CSASDAGTGKETQYF	TGCAGTGCTAGTGATGCCGGGACTGGCAAAGAGACCCAGTACTTC
TRBV7-6	17	NA	NA	TRBJ1-6	CASSLSRSRSYNSPLHF	TGTGCCAGCAGCTTATCCCGGAGCCGCTCCTATAATTCACCCCTCCACTTT
TRBV9	16	TRBD2	NA	TRBJ2-3	CASSVAASGGADTQYF	TGTGCCAGCAGCGTAGCGGCTAGCGGGGGCGCAGATACGCAGTATTTT
TRBV9	14	NA	NA	TRBJ2-3	CASSSLGGTDTQYF	TGTGCCAGCAGCTCATTGGGGGGCACAGATACGCAGTATTTT
TRBV5-6	14	NA	NA	TRBJ2-3	CASSRPYRERTQYF	TGTGCCAGCAGCAGACCTTACAGGGAACGGACGCAGTATTTT
TRBV5-4	15	NA	NA	TRBJ1-4	CASSLAPGKDEKLFF	TGTGCCAGCAGCTTGGCGCCTGGGAAGGATGAAAAACTGTTTTTT
TRBV20-1	16	TRBD2	NA	TRBJ2-7	CSARDLGTSGDYEQYF	TGCAGTGCTAGAGATCTGGGGACTAGCGGCGACTACGAGCAGTACTTC
TRBV5-1	12	NA	once	TRBJ1-2	CASSLGQAPYTF	TGCGCCAGCAGCTTGGGGCAGGCGCCCTACACCTTC
TRBV7-2	15	NA	NA	TRBJ2-2	CASSPPRGNTGELFF	TGTGCCAGCAGCCCCCCTCGGGGTAACACCGGGGAGCTGTTTTTT
TRBV9	15	NA	NA	TRBJ1-4	CASSVGDLISEKLFF	TGTGCCAGCAGCGTAGGTGACCTTATCAGTGAAAAACTGTTTTTT
TRBV3-1	17	TRBD2	NA	TRBJ2-7	CASSRLAGGASFYEQYF	TGTGCCAGCAGCCGTCTAGCGGGGGGGGCGTCCTTCTACGAGCAGTACTTC